The rows below give T cell receptor beta chains drawn from one sample of a study of shared clonotypes between healthy human individuals. Sequenced by immunoSEQ multiplex PCR; TCRdb stores in-frame clones only, minus some. Found here are approximately 2.5 million clones, just over 90% of them singletons; the top ten hold around 0.14%. The sample consisted of naive CD4+ T cells sorted from blood. Receptors originate from a young man in good health. The CDR3 runs from the conserved cysteine through the conserved F or W. The order of the fields is D gene, clone size, V gene, J gene, CDR3 protein, CDR3 DNA. D genes are given only for firm matches. For some rows the clone size is stated as once, few or many, or as a class when expanded; others skip it.

TRBD1,NA,TRBV25-1,TRBJ1-1,CASMGQGRTEAFF,TGTGCCAGCATGGGACAGGGCAGGACTGAAGCTTTCTTT
NA,NA,TRBV5-1,TRBJ2-2,CASNRDGENTGELFF,TGCGCCAGCAACCGGGACGGAGAGAACACCGGGGAGCTGTTTTTT
NA,NA,TRBV7-2,TRBJ2-5,CASSLRGIETQYF,TGTGCCAGCAGCCTCAGGGGAATTGAGACCCAGTACTTC
NA,NA,TRBV5-6,TRBJ1-4,CASSLTSGHGGLANEKLFF,TGTGCCAGCAGCCTAACGTCTGGCCACGGCGGTTTAGCTAATGAAAAACTGTTTTTT
TRBD1,NA,TRBV5-1,TRBJ2-1,CASSQDRELNEQFF,TGCGCCAGCAGCCAGGACAGGGAGCTCAATGAGCAGTTCTTC
NA,NA,TRBV29-1,TRBJ1-1,CSGNGGLAEAFF,TGCAGCGGGAACGGGGGGTTGGCTGAAGCTTTCTTT
NA,few,TRBV5-1,TRBJ2-2,CASSLEVQSTGELFF,TGCGCCAGCAGCTTGGAGGTCCAGTCCACCGGGGAGCTGTTTTTT
TRBD1,NA,TRBV10-1,TRBJ1-5,CAKQGARNQPQHF,TGCGCCAAACAGGGGGCTCGGAATCAGCCCCAGCATTTT
NA,NA,TRBV30,TRBJ2-1,CAWSVRRGAYNEQFF,TGTGCCTGGAGTGTACGTCGTGGGGCCTACAATGAGCAGTTCTTC
TRBD2,NA,TRBV7-7,TRBJ2-3,CASSSAGLAGGSTDTQYF,TGTGCTAGCAGCTCCGCGGGACTAGCGGGAGGGAGCACAGATACGCAGTATTTT
TRBD1,NA,TRBV18,TRBJ2-7,CASSPATGGQATYEQYF,TGTGCCAGCTCACCCGCCACCGGGGGACAGGCCACCTACGAGCAGTACTTC
TRBD1,NA,TRBV11-2,TRBJ1-1,CASSLGQGVGSEAFF,TGTGCCAGCAGCTTAGGCCAGGGGGTTGGATCTGAAGCTTTCTTT
TRBD1,once,TRBV11-2,TRBJ1-1,CASSARQGSNTEAFF,TGTGCCAGCAGCGCTCGACAGGGGTCGAACACTGAAGCTTTCTTT
NA,NA,TRBV5-1,TRBJ2-3,CASSLDGRGTDTQYF,TGCGCCAGCAGCTTGGATGGCCGGGGGACAGATACGCAGTATTTT
NA,NA,TRBV9,TRBJ1-6,CASSGGSSYNSPLHF,TGTGCCAGCAGCGGAGGGAGCTCCTATAATTCACCCCTCCACTTT